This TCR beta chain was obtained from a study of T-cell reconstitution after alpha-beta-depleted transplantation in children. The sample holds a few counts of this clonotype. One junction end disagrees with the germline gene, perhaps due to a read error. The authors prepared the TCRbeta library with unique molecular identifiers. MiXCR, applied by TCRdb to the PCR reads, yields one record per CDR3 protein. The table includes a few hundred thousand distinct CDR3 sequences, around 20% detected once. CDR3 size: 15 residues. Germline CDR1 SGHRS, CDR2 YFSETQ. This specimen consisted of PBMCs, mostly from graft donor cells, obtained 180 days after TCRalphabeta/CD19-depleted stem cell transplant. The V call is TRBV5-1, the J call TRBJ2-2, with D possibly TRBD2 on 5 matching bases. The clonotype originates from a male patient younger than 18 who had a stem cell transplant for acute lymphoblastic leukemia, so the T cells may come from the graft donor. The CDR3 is CASSLASVAAGELSF. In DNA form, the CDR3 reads TGCGCCAGCAGCTTGGCAAGCGTGGCCGCCGGGGAGCTGTCCTTT.